In this sample, the clone carrying this T cell receptor (beta chain) turned up many times. Its antigen is still unknown. Trimming at V came to 0 bases and at J to 3 bases, leaving 8 bases not matched to a gene. Germline CDR1 is KGHSH and CDR2 is LQKENI. The CDR3 is 18 amino acids. TCR beta CDR3 regions were amplified from RNA. Primed by the HTBI set, a first-round RT-PCR was run on the TCR CDR3. TCRdb re-called the multiplex PCR reads through MiXCR, storing one row per CDR3 protein. The sample has 500,000 to 750,000 distinct CDR3 sequences, approximately 15% seen once. Over 18 months, lack of ophthalmopathy progression marked Graves' hyperthyroidism as stable. Each diagnosis drew on symptoms, thyroxine, TRAb, thyroid ultrasound and orbital computed tomography findings. These data come from a study of T cells in Graves' hyperthyroidism and ophthalmopathy. Study-wide points: Clonotypes that were expanded in thyroid above 0.001 mostly appeared in blood too.

Sequenced: blood. The rearrangement joins TRBV18 to TRBJ2-3; 11 bases match TRBD2. The receptor's source is a woman aged 25 to 39 with Graves' hyperthyroidism. DNA of the CDR3: TGTGCCAGCTCACCACCTAGCGGGAGGGGCCCGGGAACAGATACGCAGTATTTT. Translating gives CASSPPSGRGPGTDTQYF.